This T cell receptor beta chain was recovered during a study of blood T cell repertoires in COVID-19. Sequenced by immunoSEQ multiplex PCR; TCRdb stores in-frame clones only, minus some. The profile shows about 260,000 clones, 85% to 90% of them singletons. This CDR3 spans 14 amino acids. J gave up 10 bases and V 5 bases, and 7 bases lay outside the gene matches. Germline CDR1 SGHNT, CDR2 YENEEA. The sequenced material came from peripheral blood. This chain joins TRBV11-3 and TRBJ2-1, with 11 bases aligning to TRBD2. The clonotype originates from a woman between 55 and 75 years old with COVID-19, enrolled during active disease. Here the CDR3 DNA reads TGTGCCAGCAGCGGGACTAGCGGATTCGGGGAGCAGTTCTTC. It is translated as CASSGTSGFGEQFF.